The 5 T cell receptor beta chains below all came from one sample that was sequenced in a study of regulatory T cells in long-lasting Graves disease listed by TCRdb under 2021. The library came from multiplex PCR. The reads were generated on an Illumina HiSeq 4000. iRepertoire HTBI primers and Arm-PCR amplification of CDR3 regions were used to construct TCR beta libraries. The raw public reads went through TCRdb reprocessing: fastp at Q25, MiXCR clone calling, in-frame beta chains kept. Duplicate CDR3 protein sequences are folded into a single record with the most common DNA and genes. In this sample the table shows 400,000 to 450,000 distinct CDR3 sequences, more than 12% of which occur a single time. The top ten clonotypes cover over 15% of the sample. Sample time point, as interpreted from the label and publication: newly diagnosed GD, antithyroid drugs for less than 3 months. RNA was extracted from PBMCs in TRIzol for both TCR sequencing and RNA sequencing.

The data also belong to a second study, concerning T cells in Graves' hyperthyroidism and ophthalmopathy.

The sequenced sample was peripheral blood mononuclear cells (PBMCs), obtained at new diagnosis, from a patient treated with antithyroid drugs. The receptors were gathered from a woman in her thirties with Graves disease. Donor details come from another sample of the same person, matched by shared clones.

CDR3 residues: CATRSTGDPISGYTF. As DNA, the CDR3 is TGTGCCACCAGGTCAACAGGGGACCCAATTAGTGGCTACACCTTC. The V gene is TRBV24-1, the J gene TRBJ1-2; the match to TRBD1 covers 7 bases. The CDR3 contains 15 residues. Germline loops: CDR1 KGHDR, CDR2 SFDVKD. Trimming at V came to 7 bases and at J to 7 bases, leaving 14 bases not matched to a gene.

Notes on this clonotype: A much bigger clone sits one base away, suggesting this may be a read error. The rearrangement links TRBV7-2 to TRBJ2-7; a possible D gene is TRBD1 (6 bases). This CDR3 is built from 14 residues. The germline V gene encodes CDR1 SGHTA and CDR2 FQGNSA. This CDR3 is CVSRPEQGPYEQYF. The CDR3 nucleotides read TGTGTCAGCAGACCTGAACAGGGCCCCTACGAGCAGTACTTC.

The chain combines TRBV5-6 with TRBJ2-7, with D uncertain. The V and J ends lost 1 base and 2 bases respectively, with 10 bases between them. Germline CDR1 SGHDT, CDR2 YYEEEE. CDR3 length: 14 residues. Here the CDR3 DNA reads TGTGCCAGCAGCTTGTTCGGTGATGCCTACGAGCAGTACTTC. Its translation: CASSLFGDAYEQYF.

This rearrangement joins TRBV6-2 or TRBV6-3 to TRBJ2-2; D is ambiguous. The CDR3 totals 15 residues. V was trimmed by 5 bases and J by 0 bases, leaving 10 bases between them. CDR1 and CDR2 (germline): MNHEY, SVGEGT. DNA of the CDR3: TGTGCCAGCAGTCCTCGACCACCGAACACCGGGGAGCTGTTTTTT. Amino acid sequence: CASSPRPPNTGELFF.

The table lists this clonotype with a count of one. This chain joins TRBV7-7 and TRBJ2-1, with a weak D call TRBD1 (6 bases). Germline-derived CDR1 and CDR2 are SSHAT and FNYEAQ (reference sequence). Between the trimmed V and J ends, which lost 5 bases and 10 bases, there was a span of 15 bases. The CDR3 totals 13 residues. CDR3 residues: CASSTSGTYEQFF. The CDR3 DNA sequence: TGTGCCAGCAGCACCTCCGGGACATACGAGCAGTTCTTC.